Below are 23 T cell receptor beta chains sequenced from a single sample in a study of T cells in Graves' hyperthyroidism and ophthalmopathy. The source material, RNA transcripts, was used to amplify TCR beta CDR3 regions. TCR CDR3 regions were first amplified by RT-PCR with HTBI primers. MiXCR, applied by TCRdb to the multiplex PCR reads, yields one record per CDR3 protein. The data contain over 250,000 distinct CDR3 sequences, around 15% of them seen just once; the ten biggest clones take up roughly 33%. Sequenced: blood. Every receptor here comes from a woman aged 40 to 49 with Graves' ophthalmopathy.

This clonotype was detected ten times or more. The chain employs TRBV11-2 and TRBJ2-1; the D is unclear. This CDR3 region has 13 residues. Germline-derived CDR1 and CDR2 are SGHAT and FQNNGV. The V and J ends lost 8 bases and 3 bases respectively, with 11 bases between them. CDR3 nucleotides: TGTGCCAGCCGCGCGGTCGGCTACAATGAGCAGTTCTTC. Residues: CASRAVGYNEQFF.

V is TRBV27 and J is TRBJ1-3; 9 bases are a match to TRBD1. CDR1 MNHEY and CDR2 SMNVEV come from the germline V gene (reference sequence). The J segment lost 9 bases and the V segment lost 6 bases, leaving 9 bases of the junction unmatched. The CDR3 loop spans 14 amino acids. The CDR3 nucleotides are TGTGCCAGCAGAGCGGGACAGGGCTCGAGCACCATATATTTT. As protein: CASRAGQGSSTIYF.

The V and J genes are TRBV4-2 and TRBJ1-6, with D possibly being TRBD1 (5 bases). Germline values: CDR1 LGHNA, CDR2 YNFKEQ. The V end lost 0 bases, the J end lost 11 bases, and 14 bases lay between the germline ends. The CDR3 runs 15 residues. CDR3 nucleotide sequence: TGTGCCAGCAGCCAAGAAGGAGGGGCGGAGACACCCCTCCACTTT. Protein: CASSQEGGAETPLHF.

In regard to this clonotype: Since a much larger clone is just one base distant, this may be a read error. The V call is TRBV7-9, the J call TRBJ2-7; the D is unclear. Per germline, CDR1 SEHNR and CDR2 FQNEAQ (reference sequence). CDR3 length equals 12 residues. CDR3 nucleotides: TGTGTCAGCAGCTTAATGTACCACGAGCAGTACTTC. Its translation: CVSSLMYHEQYF.

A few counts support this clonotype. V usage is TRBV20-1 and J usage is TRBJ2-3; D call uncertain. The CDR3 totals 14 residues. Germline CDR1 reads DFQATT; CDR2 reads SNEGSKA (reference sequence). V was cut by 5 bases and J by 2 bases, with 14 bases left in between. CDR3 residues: CSAPRDRVTDTQYF. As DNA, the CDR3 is TGCAGTGCTCCTCGAGACCGGGTCACAGATACGCAGTATTTT.

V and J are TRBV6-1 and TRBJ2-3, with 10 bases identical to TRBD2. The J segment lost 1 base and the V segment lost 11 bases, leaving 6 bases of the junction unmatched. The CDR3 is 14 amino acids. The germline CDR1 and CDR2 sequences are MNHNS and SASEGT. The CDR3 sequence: CACQLAGGTDTQYF. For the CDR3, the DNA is TGTGCCTGCCAGCTAGCGGGGGGCACAGATACGCAGTATTTT.

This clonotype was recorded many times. In DNA, the CDR3 is TGTGCCAGCAGTTTATTGCTAGCGGGGCCTCTAGTCGGCGAGCAGTACTTC. Amino acid sequence: CASSLLLAGPLVGEQYF. The V gene is TRBV27, the J gene TRBJ2-7; 9 bases are a match to TRBD2. The germline V gene encodes CDR1 MNHEY and CDR2 SMNVEV (reference sequence). The length of the CDR3 is 17 residues. V was clipped by 1 base and J by 6 bases; unmatched bases: 13.

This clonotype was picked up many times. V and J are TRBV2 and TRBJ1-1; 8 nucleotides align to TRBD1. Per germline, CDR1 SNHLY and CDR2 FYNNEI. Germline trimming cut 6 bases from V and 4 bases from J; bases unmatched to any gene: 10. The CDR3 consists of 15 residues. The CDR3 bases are TGTGCCAGCAGGGGCCGCAGGGGGCATATCACTGAAGCTTTCTTT. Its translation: CASRGRRGHITEAFF.

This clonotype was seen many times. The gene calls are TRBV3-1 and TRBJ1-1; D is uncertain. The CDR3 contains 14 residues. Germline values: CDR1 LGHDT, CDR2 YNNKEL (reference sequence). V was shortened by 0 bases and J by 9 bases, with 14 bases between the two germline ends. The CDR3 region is CASSQDGRGVKAFF. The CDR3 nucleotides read TGTGCCAGCAGCCAAGATGGCCGCGGGGTCAAAGCTTTCTTT. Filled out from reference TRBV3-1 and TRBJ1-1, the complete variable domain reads DTAVSQTPKYLVTQMGNDKSIKCEQNLGHDTMYWYKQDSKKFLKIMFSYNNKELIINETVPNRFSPKSPDKAHLNLHINSLELGDSAVYFCASSQDGRGVKAFFGQGTRLTVV.

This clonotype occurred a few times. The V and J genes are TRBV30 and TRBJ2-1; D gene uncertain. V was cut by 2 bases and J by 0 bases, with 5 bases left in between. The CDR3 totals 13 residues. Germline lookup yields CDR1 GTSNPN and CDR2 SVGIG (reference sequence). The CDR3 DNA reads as TGTGCCTGGAGTTCGAGCTCCTACAATGAGCAGTTCTTC. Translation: CAWSSSSYNEQFF.

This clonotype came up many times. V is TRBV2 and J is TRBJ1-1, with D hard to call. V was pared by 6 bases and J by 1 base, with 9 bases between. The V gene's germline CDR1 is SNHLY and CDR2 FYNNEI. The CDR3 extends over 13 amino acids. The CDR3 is CASRVGSNTEAFF. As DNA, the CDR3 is TGTGCCAGCAGGGTAGGGTCGAACACTGAAGCTTTCTTT.

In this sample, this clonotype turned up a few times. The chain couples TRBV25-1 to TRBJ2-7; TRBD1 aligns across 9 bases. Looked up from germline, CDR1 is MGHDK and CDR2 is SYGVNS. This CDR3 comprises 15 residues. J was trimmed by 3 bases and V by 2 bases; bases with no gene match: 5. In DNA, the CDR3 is TGTGCCAGCAGTGAAACCGGGACAGGGAACTACGAGCAGTACTTC. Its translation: CASSETGTGNYEQYF.

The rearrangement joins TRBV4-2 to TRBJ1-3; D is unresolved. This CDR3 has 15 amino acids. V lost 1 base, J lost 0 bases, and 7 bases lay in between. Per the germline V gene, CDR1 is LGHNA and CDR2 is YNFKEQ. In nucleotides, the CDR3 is TGTGCCAGCAGCCAAGTTTCAGTCTCTGGAAACACCATATATTTT. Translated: CASSQVSVSGNTIYF.

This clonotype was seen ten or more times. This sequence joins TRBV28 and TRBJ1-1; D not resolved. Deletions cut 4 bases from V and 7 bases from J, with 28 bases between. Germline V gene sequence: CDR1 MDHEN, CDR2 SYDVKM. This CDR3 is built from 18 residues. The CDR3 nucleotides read TGTGCCAGCAGTTCCCTCTATAACCAAAACCCAACCCGATTTGAAGCTTTCTTT. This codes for CASSSLYNQNPTRFEAFF.

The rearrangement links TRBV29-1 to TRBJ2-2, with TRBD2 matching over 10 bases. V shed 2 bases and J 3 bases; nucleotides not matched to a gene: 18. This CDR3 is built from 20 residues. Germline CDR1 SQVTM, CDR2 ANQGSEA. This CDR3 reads CSVECSPVTSGESHTGELFF. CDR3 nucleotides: TGCAGCGTTGAATGTAGTCCCGTTACTAGCGGGGAAAGTCACACCGGGGAGCTGTTTTTT.

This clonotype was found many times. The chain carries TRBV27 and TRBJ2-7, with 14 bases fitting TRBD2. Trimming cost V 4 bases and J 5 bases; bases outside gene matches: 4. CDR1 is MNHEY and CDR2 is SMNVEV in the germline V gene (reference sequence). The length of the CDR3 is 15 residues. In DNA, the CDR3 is TGTGCCAGCAGTTGGGGGACTAGCGGGGGTAACGAGCAGTACTTC. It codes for CASSWGTSGGNEQYF.

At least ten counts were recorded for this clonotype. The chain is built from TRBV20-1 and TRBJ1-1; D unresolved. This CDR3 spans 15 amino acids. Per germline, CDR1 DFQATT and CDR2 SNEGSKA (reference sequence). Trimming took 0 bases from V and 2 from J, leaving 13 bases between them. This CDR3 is CSAREGTPGNTEAFF. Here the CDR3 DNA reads TGCAGTGCTAGAGAAGGAACACCGGGAAACACTGAAGCTTTCTTT.

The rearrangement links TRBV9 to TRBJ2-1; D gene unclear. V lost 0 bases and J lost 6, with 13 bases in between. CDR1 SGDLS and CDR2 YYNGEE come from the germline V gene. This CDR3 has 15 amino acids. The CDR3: CASSVDGIKSNEQFF. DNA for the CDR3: TGTGCCAGCAGCGTAGACGGAATCAAGTCCAATGAGCAGTTCTTC. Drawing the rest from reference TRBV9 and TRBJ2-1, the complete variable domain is DSGVTQTPKHLITATGQRVTLRCSPRSGDLSVYWYQQSLDQGLQFLIQYYNGEERAKGNILERFSAQQFPDLHSELNLSSLELGDSALYFCASSVDGIKSNEQFFGPGTRLTVL.

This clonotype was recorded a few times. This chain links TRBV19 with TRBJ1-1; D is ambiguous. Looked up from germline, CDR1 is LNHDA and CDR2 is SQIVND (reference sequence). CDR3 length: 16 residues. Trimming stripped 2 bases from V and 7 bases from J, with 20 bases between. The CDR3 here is CASSIPWAGSNGEAFF. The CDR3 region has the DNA TGTGCCAGTAGTATACCCTGGGCGGGAAGTAACGGTGAAGCTTTCTTT. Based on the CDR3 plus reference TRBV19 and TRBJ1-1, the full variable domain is DGGITQSPKYLFRKEGQNVTLSCEQNLNHDAMYWYRQDPGQGLRLIYYSQIVNDFQKGDIAEGYSVSREKKESFPLTVTSAQKNPTAFYLCASSIPWAGSNGEAFFGQGTRLTVV.

Here the CDR3 reads CASTAVGNTGELFF. Here the CDR3 DNA reads TGTGCCAGCACCGCAGTGGGAAACACCGGGGAGCTGTTTTTT. The chain couples TRBV6-1 to TRBJ2-2; no clear D. V was cut by 7 bases and J by 2 bases, with 11 bases left in between. The germline CDR1 and CDR2 sequences are MNHNS and SASEGT. CDR3 length: 14 residues.

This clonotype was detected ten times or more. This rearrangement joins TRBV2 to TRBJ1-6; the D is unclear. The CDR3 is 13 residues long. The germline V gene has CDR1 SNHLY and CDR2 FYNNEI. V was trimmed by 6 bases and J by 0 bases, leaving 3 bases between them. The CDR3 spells CASRPSYNSPLHF. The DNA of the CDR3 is TGTGCCAGCAGGCCCTCCTATAATTCACCCCTCCACTTT.

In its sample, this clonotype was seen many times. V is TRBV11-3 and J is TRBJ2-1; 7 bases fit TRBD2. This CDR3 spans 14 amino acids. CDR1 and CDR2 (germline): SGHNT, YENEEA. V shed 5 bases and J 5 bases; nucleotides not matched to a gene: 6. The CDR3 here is CASSPGLPDNEQFF. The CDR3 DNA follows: TGTGCCAGCAGCCCGGGACTACCTGACAATGAGCAGTTCTTC.

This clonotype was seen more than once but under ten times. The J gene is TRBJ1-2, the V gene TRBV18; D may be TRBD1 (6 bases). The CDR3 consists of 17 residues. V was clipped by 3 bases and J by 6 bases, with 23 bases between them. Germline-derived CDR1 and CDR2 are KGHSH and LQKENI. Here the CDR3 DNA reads TGTGCCAGCTCACCTTCCACCGGGGCCGACAGGAGAAATGGCTACACCTTC. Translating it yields CASSPSTGADRRNGYTF.